Judged by abundance, the clone carrying this T cell receptor beta chain is medium-sized. Its cognate antigen is unknown. Adaptor-ligated barcode primers were used to amplify TRBV12-4/TRBJ1-2 clonotypes. TCRdb independently ran MiXCR on the multiplex PCR reads; one entry per CDR3 protein. Here the sample spans roughly 2,900 distinct CDR3 sequences, about 4.6% being singletons. CD25-based Treg depletion was applied to purified naive CD4+ T cells. The CDR3 sequence is 13 residues long. Trimming left V 6 bases short and J 0 bases short, with 8 bases between. Study results and caveats: Around 13% of tumor Treg sequences matched naive CD4+ cells. In terms of TCR gene usage, tumor memory CD4+ T cells clustered together with blood and lymph node memory CD4+ cells, as well as with lymph node naive CD4+ cells. Greatest tumor Treg TCR overlap was with tumor naive CD4+ cells.

This chain connects TRBV12-3 or TRBV12-4 to TRBJ1-2; unclear D gene. What was sequenced was naive CD4+ T cells sorted from blood. Stated subset: naive CD4+ T cells, CD4+CD45RA+CD25-. The TCR was taken from a female donor with breast cancer. CDR3 nucleotides: TGTGCCAGCAGCCCCTCAGCTAACTATGGCTACACCTTC. Amino acids: CASSPSANYGYTF.